The rows below give T cell receptor beta chains drawn from one sample of a study of tumor-infiltrating lymphocytes in localized non-small cell lung cancer. The data were produced by immunoSEQ multiplex PCR, yet TCRdb's version contains in-frame clones alone and is incomplete. The sample records about 14,000 clones, about four fifths being singletons. What was sequenced was lung tumor tissue. The receptors were sampled from a human donor with non-small cell lung cancer. Both conserved end residues are part of each CDR3. D genes are given only for firm matches. Rows may omit the clone size; those that give it use once, few, many or a size class.

cdr3_nt cdr3_aa clone_size j_call v_call d_call
TGCGCCATCGGGACAGGCAATCAGCCCCAGCATTTT CAIGTGNQPQHF once TRBJ1-5 TRBV10-2 TRBD1
TGTGCCAGCCAGCCTAACGGCTCCTACGAGCAGTACTTC CASQPNGSYEQYF few TRBJ2-7 TRBV2 -
TGTGCCAGCAGCTTAGATGACAGGGGGCCCATGAACACTGAAGCTTTCTTT CASSLDDRGPMNTEAFF once TRBJ1-1 TRBV7-9 TRBD1
TGTGCCAGCAGAGACGACCGCTTAGGGGGCACTGAAGCTTTCTTT CASRDDRLGGTEAFF - TRBJ1-1 TRBV11-3 -
TGTGCCTGGCCGCGCAGGGGGCGAACAAGTAACTATGGCTACACCTTC CAWPRRGRTSNYGYTF few TRBJ1-2 TRBV30 TRBD1
TGTGCCAGCAGCGTAGCTATACAGGGTGGGACTTCGGCTGGAAACACCATATATTTT CASSVAIQGGTSAGNTIYF - TRBJ1-3 TRBV9 -
TGTGCCAGCTCACCACCCTTCAATGAGCAGTTCTTC CASSPPFNEQFF - TRBJ2-1 TRBV18 -
TGTGCCTGGTCCGACAGCTATAATGAAAAACTGTTTTTT CAWSDSYNEKLFF - TRBJ1-4 TRBV30 -
TGTGCCAGCAGCTTAGTCCGAGATACGCAGTATTTT CASSLVRDTQYF - TRBJ2-3 TRBV7-2 -
TGCGCCAGCAGCCAGAGTAGTTTCCTACGCACTGAAGCTTTCTTT CASSQSSFLRTEAFF - TRBJ1-1 TRBV4-3 -
TGTGCCAGCAGTTACTCGTCGGGGGGCCGTGGAACTGAAGCTTTCTTT CASSYSSGGRGTEAFF - TRBJ1-1 TRBV6-6 -
TGTGCCAGCAGTGGGGGCGCGCATGGAAGCACCATATATTTT CASSGGAHGSTIYF once TRBJ1-3 TRBV25-1 -
TGTGCCTGGGACCGGACAGGGGCTAACTATGGCTACACCTTC CAWDRTGANYGYTF - TRBJ1-2 TRBV30 TRBD1
TGTGCCAGCAGCCGGGGACAGCGCTACGAGCAGTACTTC CASSRGQRYEQYF - TRBJ2-7 TRBV7-2 TRBD1
TGTGCCAGCAGCATGGGTTTTGAAGGCTACACCTTC CASSMGFEGYTF - TRBJ1-2 TRBV7-2 -
TGTGCCAGTAGGCAACAGGGGATGAGCTCCTACAATGAGCAGTTCTTC CASRQQGMSSYNEQFF - TRBJ2-1 TRBV19 TRBD1
TGTGCCAGCAGATTGAAGACAGGGCGGGTAGAGACCCAGTACTTC CASRLKTGRVETQYF - TRBJ2-5 TRBV27 TRBD1
TGCAGCGTTACGGGGAGGACACGAAACTCCTACGAGCAGTACTTC CSVTGRTRNSYEQYF once TRBJ2-7 TRBV29-1 -
TGCAGCGCTGCAGGGGTTAGCACAGATACGCAGTATTTT CSAAGVSTDTQYF - TRBJ2-3 TRBV29-1 -
TGTGCCAGCAGCCGACAGGGAACCTACGAGCAGTACTTC CASSRQGTYEQYF - TRBJ2-7 TRBV7-9 TRBD1
TGTGCCAGCAGCGCAAGGACTGGCACCGGGGAGCTGTTTTTT CASSARTGTGELFF - TRBJ2-2 TRBV9 -
TGCGCCAGCAGCCGAGGGCGGGGAAAGGACACAGATACGCAGTATTTT CASSRGRGKDTDTQYF - TRBJ2-3 TRBV5-1 -
TGCGCCAGCAGAACCCCGGGACAGGGTTCCTACGAGCAGTACTTC CASRTPGQGSYEQYF - TRBJ2-7 TRBV5-1 TRBD1
TGTGCCAGCAGCTTCCAGGGGGCCCAAGAGACCCAGTACTTC CASSFQGAQETQYF - TRBJ2-5 TRBV5-8 TRBD1
TGTGCCAGCAGTCTAGCGGGAGACGTCAATGAGCAGTTCTTC CASSLAGDVNEQFF - TRBJ2-1 TRBV6-4 TRBD2
TGTGCCACCAGCAGAGATGGGAGGGATGAGCAGTTCTTC CATSRDGRDEQFF medium-sized TRBJ2-1 TRBV15 TRBD2
TGTGCCAGCGGAAGGGGTTACGAGCAGTACTTC CASGRGYEQYF - TRBJ2-7 TRBV6-6 -
TGTGCCAGCAGCGTAGATCTGAGCTCCTACAATGAGCAGTTCTTC CASSVDLSSYNEQFF - TRBJ2-1 TRBV9 -
TGTGCCAGCAGCTCGGCGGGGGCCTACACTGAAGCTTTCTTT CASSSAGAYTEAFF - TRBJ1-1 TRBV7-9 -
TGTGCCAGCACCAGGACAGGGGCGAACACCGGGGAGCTGTTTTTT CASTRTGANTGELFF - TRBJ2-2 TRBV6-1 TRBD1
TGTGCCAGCAGCTTAGCGGGAGGGTACTACGAGCAGTACTTC CASSLAGGYYEQYF once TRBJ2-7 TRBV11-2 TRBD2
TGCGCCAGCAGCTTGGGCTCAGGGCTTGGAAACACCATATATTTT CASSLGSGLGNTIYF - TRBJ1-3 TRBV5-1 -
TGTGCCAGTAGTATCTCTAGCGGGGAGGTCTACGAGCAGTACTTC CASSISSGEVYEQYF - TRBJ2-7 TRBV19 TRBD2
TGTGCCAGTAGTCCTCGGACTGGAGGGGCCGGGGAGCTGTTTTTT CASSPRTGGAGELFF - TRBJ2-2 TRBV19 -
TGTGCCAGTACCCTTGGGGGCAGCCTAAGCAATCAGCCCCAGCATTTT CASTLGGSLSNQPQHF - TRBJ1-5 TRBV19 -
TGTGCCTGGGGGTCCGGGATCACTGAAGCTTTCTTT CAWGSGITEAFF once TRBJ1-1 TRBV30 -
TGTGCCAGCAGCTTAGATCAGACGCGTGGCTACACCTTC CASSLDQTRGYTF - TRBJ1-2 TRBV11-3 -
TGCGCCAGCAGCTTGGTGCCCGTTCTCCTTAACTCTGGAAACACCATATATTTT CASSLVPVLLNSGNTIYF - TRBJ1-3 TRBV5-1 -
TGTGCCAGCAGTTATGGGGGGTTTAGCACAGATACGCAGTATTTT CASSYGGFSTDTQYF - TRBJ2-3 TRBV6-5 -
TGCGCCAGCAGCTTATCTAGCGGAAATTACAATGAGCAGTTCTTC CASSLSSGNYNEQFF - TRBJ2-1 TRBV5-1 TRBD2
TGTGCCAGCAGCCAAGGCCGAGCAACTAATGAAAAACTGTTTTTT CASSQGRATNEKLFF - TRBJ1-4 TRBV14 -
TGTGCCAGCAGCTTGAGGGGGGACTGGTCTTACAATGAGCAGTTCTTC CASSLRGDWSYNEQFF few TRBJ2-1 TRBV5-4 -
TGTGCCTGGAGGGTGAACACTGAAGCTTTCTTT CAWRVNTEAFF - TRBJ1-1 TRBV30 -
TGTGCCAGCAGCTTGGGACTAGCGGGATCAGATACGCAGTATTTT CASSLGLAGSDTQYF - TRBJ2-3 TRBV5-4 TRBD2
TGTGCCAGCAAATTAACAGGTTCCCCTAATGAAAAACTGTTTTTT CASKLTGSPNEKLFF once TRBJ1-4 TRBV6-5 -
TGTGCCAGCACTAGGGCGGTTAATGGAGAGACCCAGTACTTC CASTRAVNGETQYF - TRBJ2-5 TRBV19 -
TGCAGCGTTGAGGCCGGGAGGTCAACTAGCACAGATACGCAGTATTTT CSVEAGRSTSTDTQYF few TRBJ2-3 TRBV29-1 TRBD2
TGTGCCAGTTGGACAGGCCGCAACACCGGGGAGCTGTTTTTT CASWTGRNTGELFF - TRBJ2-2 TRBV6-5 TRBD1